This TCR beta chain was documented in a study of blood T cells in healthy people across ages. The study, taken as a whole, reports: Whereas aged donors had fewer naive CD4+ cells, long-lived donors had more of them and higher diversity.

A second PCR of about 7 to 12 cycles used a sample-barcoded 5' primer and a J-beta primer mix. Each CDR3 protein is one row after TCRdb ran MiXCR on the 5' RACE reads. The table records roughly 1.6 million distinct CDR3 sequences, roughly a third of them present only once. There are a few counts of this clonotype. Its antigen is still unknown. The CDR3 runs to 12 residues. The V gene lost 6 bases and the J gene lost 8 bases, with 8 bases spanning the gap. CDR1 is PRHDT and CDR2 is FYEKMQ in the germline V gene (reference sequence). Per-sample PBMC isolation yielded at least 6.5 million cells. Each sample yielded at least 6 micrograms of PBMC total RNA.

This receptor was obtained from a woman aged 30 to 39 in good health. Material for sequencing was blood. This chain links TRBV13 with TRBJ1-6; D not resolved. The CDR3 loop is CASRGVDSPLHF. CDR3 nucleotide sequence: TGTGCCAGCAGGGGCGTTGATTCACCCCTCCACTTT.